This TCR beta chain was sequenced for a study of blood T cell repertoires in COVID-19. The V and J ends lost 3 bases and 7 bases, in that order; junction bases with no gene match: 11. This CDR3 is 16 amino acids long. Per the germline V gene, CDR1 is MNHNS and CDR2 is SASEGT. The data were produced by immunoSEQ multiplex PCR, yet TCRdb's version contains in-frame clones alone and is incomplete. The data contain 260,000 or so clones, more than 75% of them singletons. The origin of this receptor is a man younger than 35 who had recovered from COVID-19. V gene TRBV6-1 combines with J gene TRBJ2-2; 7 bases fit TRBD1. The sequenced sample was PBMCs or T cells enriched from blood (not recorded which). CDR3 residues: CASSEPDRPPDGELFF. DNA for the CDR3: TGTGCCAGCAGTGAGCCGGACAGGCCCCCTGACGGGGAGCTGTTTTTT.